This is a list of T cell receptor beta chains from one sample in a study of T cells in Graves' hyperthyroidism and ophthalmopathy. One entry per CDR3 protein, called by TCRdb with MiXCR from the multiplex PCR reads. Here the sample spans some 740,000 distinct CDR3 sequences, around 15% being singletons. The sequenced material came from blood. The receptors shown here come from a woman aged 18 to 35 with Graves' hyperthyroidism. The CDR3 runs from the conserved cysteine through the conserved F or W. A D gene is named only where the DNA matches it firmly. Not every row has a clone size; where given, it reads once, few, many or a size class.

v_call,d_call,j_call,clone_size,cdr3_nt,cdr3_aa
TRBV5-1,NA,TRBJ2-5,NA,TGCGCCAGCAGCTTACTAGCATCTAACGGGGAGACCCAGTACTTC,CASSLLASNGETQYF
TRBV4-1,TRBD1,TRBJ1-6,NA,TGCGCCAGCAGCCAGAGCCCACCCGAACAGGGGCGGGGTTCACCCCTCCACTTT,CASSQSPPEQGRGSPLHF
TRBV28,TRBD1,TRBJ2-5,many,TGTGCCAGCAGATTACCGGGACAGCCCGGGTCCCAGTACTTC,CASRLPGQPGSQYF
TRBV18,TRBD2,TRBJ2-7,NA,TGTGCCAGCTCAGGACGCGGGGCGGGAGCCTACGAGCAGTACTTC,CASSGRGAGAYEQYF
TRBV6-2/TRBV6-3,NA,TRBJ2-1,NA,TGTGCCAGCAGTACCCGACAGTCGCCACCCCCCTACAATGAGCAGTTCTTC,CASSTRQSPPPYNEQFF
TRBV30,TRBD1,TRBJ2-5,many,TGTGCCTGGAGTCCCGGGACAGGGGGCGGAGAGACCCAGTACTTC,CAWSPGTGGGETQYF
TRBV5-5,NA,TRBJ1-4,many,TGTGCCAGCAGCTTGGGGGCGTTTGCAACTAATGAAAAACTGTTTTTT,CASSLGAFATNEKLFF
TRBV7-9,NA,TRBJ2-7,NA,TGTGCCAGCAGCTTAACCATCGAGCAGTACTTC,CASSLTIEQYF
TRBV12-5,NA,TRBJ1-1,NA,TGTGCTAGTGGACATACGACAGAGCTAAACACTGAAGCTTTCTTT,CASGHTTELNTEAFF
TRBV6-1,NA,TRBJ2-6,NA,TGTGCCAGCTTCACCTCTGGGGCCAACGTCCTGACTTTC,CASFTSGANVLTF
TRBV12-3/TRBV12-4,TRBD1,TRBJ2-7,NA,TGTGCCAGCAGGTCCGGGACAGGGCTGACCGAGCAGTACTTC,CASRSGTGLTEQYF
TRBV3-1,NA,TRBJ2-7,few,TGTGCCAGCAGCCCGGGAGCTAATAGGCAGTACTTC,CASSPGANRQYF
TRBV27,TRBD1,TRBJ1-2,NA,TGTGCCAGCAGTTTATTGGGGACAGGGCTTCATGGCTACACCTTC,CASSLLGTGLHGYTF
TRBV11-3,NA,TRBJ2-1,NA,TGTGCCAGCAGCTCCCGACTGCCTGGTGTAGAGCAGTTCTTC,CASSSRLPGVEQFF
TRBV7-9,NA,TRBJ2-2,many,TGTGCCAGCCAAGAATTAACCGGGGAGCTGTTTTTT,CASQELTGELFF
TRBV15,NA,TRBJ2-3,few,TGTGCCACCAGCAGTCCGGGACCCCGCCTCACAGATACGCAGTATTTT,CATSSPGPRLTDTQYF